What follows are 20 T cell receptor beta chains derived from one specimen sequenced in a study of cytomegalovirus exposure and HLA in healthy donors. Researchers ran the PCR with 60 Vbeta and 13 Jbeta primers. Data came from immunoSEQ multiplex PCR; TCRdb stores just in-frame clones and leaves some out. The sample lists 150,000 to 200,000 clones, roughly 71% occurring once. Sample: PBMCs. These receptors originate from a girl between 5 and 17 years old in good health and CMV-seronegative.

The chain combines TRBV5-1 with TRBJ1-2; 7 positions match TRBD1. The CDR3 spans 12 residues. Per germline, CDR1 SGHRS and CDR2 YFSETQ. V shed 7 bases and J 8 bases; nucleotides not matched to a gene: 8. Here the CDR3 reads CASGTGARGYTF. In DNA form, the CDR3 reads TGCGCCAGCGGAACAGGGGCGCGGGGCTACACCTTC.

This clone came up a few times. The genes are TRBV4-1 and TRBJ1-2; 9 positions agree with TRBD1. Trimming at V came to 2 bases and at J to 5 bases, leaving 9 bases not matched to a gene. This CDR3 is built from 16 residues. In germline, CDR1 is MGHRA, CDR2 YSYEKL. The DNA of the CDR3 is TGCGCCAGCAGCCAACCCTTTACAGGGGGCGCATATGGCTACACCTTC. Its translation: CASSQPFTGGAYGYTF.

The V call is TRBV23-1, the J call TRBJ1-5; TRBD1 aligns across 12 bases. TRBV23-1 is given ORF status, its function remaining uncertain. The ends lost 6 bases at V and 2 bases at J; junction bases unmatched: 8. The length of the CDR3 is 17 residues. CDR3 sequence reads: CASRGQGASSGNQPQHF. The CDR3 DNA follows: TGCGCCAGCAGGGGACAGGGGGCAAGCTCGGGCAATCAGCCCCAGCATTTT.

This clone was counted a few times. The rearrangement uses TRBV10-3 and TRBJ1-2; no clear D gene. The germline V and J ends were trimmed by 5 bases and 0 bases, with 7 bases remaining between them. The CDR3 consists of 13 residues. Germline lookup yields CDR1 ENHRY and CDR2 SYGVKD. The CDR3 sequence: CAISIQPNYGYTF. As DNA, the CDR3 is TGTGCCATCAGTATACAGCCTAACTATGGCTACACCTTC.

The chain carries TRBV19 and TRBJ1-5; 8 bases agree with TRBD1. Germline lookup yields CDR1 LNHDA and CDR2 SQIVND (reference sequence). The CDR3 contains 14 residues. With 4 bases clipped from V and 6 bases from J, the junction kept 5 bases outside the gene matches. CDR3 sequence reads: CASSTGQGGQPQHF. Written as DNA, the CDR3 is TGTGCCAGTAGTACCGGACAGGGAGGTCAGCCCCAGCATTTT.

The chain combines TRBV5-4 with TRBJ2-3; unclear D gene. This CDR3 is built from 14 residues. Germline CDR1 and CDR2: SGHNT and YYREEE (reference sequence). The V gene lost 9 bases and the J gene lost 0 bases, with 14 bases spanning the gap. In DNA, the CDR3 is TGTGCCACGCACTCGCGTGATAGCACAGATACGCAGTATTTT. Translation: CATHSRDSTDTQYF.

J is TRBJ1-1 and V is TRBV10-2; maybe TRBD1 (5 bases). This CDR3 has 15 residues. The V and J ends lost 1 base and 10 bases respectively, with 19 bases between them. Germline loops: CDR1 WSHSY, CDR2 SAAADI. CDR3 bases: TGCGCCAGCAGTGAGTTGGGGCGACACGGCCGGACAGCTTTCTTT. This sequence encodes CASSELGRHGRTAFF.

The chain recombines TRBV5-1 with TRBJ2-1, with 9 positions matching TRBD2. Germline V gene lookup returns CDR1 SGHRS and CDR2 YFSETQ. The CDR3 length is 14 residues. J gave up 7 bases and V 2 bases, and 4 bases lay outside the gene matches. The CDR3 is CASSFRGGENEQFF. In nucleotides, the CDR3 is TGCGCCAGCAGCTTTCGCGGGGGGGAAAATGAGCAGTTCTTC.

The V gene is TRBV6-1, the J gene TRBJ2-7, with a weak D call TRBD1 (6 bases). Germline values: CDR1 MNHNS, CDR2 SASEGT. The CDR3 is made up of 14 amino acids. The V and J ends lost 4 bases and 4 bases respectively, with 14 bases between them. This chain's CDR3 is CASSVGQSVYEQYF. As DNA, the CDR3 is TGTGCCAGCAGTGTAGGACAGTCTGTGTACGAGCAGTACTTC.

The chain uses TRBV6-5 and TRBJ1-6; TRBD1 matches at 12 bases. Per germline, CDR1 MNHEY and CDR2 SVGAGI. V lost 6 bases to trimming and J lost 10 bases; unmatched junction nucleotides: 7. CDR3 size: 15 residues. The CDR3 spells CASSWGQGAGSPLHF. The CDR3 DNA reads TGTGCCAGCAGCTGGGGACAGGGGGCAGGGTCACCCCTCCACTTT.

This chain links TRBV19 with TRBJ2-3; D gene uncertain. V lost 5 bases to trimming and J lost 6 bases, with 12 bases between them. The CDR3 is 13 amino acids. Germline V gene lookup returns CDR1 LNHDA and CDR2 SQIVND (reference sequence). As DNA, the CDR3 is TGTGCCAGTAGTTTGGGCCTGCCGGATACGCAGTATTTT. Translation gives CASSLGLPDTQYF.

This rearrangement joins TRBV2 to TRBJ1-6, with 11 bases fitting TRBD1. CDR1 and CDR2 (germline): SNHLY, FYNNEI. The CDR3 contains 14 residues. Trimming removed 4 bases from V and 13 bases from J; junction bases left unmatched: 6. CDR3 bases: TGTGCCAGCAGTGGGACAGGGGGCCCGCCCCCCCTCCACTTT. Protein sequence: CASSGTGGPPPLHF.

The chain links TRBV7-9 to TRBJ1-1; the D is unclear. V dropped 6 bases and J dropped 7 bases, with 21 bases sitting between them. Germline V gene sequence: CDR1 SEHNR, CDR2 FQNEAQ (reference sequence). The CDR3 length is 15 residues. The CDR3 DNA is TGTGCCAGCAGTTTCCCCCGGGGAGCGGGTATTGAAGCTTTCTTT. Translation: CASSFPRGAGIEAFF.

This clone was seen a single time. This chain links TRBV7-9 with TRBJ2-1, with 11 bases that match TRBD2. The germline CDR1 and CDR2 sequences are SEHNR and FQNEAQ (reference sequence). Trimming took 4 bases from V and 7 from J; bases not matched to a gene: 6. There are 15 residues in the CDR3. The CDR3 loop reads CASSSLAGGPNEQFF. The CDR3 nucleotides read TGTGCCAGCAGCTCGTTAGCGGGGGGGCCGAATGAGCAGTTCTTC. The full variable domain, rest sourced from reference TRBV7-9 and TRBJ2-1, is DTGVSQNPRHKITKRGQNVTFRCDPISEHNRLYWYRQTLGQGPEFLTYFQNEAQLEKSRLLSDRFSAERPKGSFSTLEIQRTEQGDSAMYLCASSSLAGGPNEQFFGPGTRLTVL.

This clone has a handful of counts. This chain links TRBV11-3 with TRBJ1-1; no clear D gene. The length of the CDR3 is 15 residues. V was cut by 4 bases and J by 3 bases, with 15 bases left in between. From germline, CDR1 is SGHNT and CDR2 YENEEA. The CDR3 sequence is CASSSSLGRDTEAFF. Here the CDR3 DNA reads TGTGCCAGCAGCTCGTCATTGGGGAGGGACACTGAAGCTTTCTTT.

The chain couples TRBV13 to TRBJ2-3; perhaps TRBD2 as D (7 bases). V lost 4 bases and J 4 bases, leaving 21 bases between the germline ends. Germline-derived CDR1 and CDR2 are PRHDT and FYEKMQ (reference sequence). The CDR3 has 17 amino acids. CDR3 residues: CASSSLTGGLVADTQYF. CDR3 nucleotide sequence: TGTGCCAGCAGCTCCCTGACGGGGGGCCTTGTGGCAGATACGCAGTATTTT.

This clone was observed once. The CDR3 region is CASSYSSRDRGKYSNQPQHF. CDR3 sequence (DNA): TGTGCCAGCAGTTACTCGTCAAGGGACAGGGGTAAATATAGCAATCAGCCCCAGCATTTT. The chain employs TRBV6-7 and TRBJ1-5, with 10 bases that match TRBD1. TRBV6-7 is recorded as an ORF, its role being uncertain. The CDR3 length is 20 residues. Trimming took 0 bases from V and 0 from J; bases not matched to a gene: 11.

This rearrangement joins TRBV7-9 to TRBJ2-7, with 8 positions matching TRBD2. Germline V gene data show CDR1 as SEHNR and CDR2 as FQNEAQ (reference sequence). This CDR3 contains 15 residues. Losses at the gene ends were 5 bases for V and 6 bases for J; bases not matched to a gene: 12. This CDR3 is CASSPPAGGPPEQYF. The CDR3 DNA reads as TGTGCCAGCAGCCCCCCGGCGGGGGGCCCCCCCGAGCAGTACTTC.

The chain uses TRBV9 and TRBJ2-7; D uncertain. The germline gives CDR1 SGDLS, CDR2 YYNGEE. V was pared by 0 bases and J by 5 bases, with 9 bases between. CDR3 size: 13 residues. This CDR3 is CASSVEARDEQYF. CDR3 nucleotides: TGTGCCAGCAGCGTAGAAGCCCGTGACGAGCAGTACTTC.

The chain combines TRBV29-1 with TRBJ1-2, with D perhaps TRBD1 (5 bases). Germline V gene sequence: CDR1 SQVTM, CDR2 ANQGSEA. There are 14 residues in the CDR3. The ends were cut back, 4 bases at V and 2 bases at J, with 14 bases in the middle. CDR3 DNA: TGCAGCGTTGGTCCCAGGGCGGGAAACTATGGCTACACCTTC. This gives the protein CSVGPRAGNYGYTF.